This TCR beta chain was identified during a study of CD8 T cells in ankylosing spondylitis. This clonotype was counted a single time. Its target is unknown. CDR1 SGHVS and CDR2 FQNEAQ come from the germline V gene. V was cut by 5 bases and J by 6 bases, with 14 bases left in between. The length of the CDR3 is 14 residues. The TCR beta libraries were generated through quantitative 5'-RACE incorporating molecular barcodes. TCRdb passed the 5' RACE reads through MiXCR, listing each CDR3 protein once. The sample carries 200,000 to 250,000 distinct CDR3 sequences, about 18% recorded once. Whole-study results and caveats: A TCR beta motif of fewer than ten highly homologous variants seemed to mark ankylosing spondylitis blood.

The chain employs TRBV7-8 and TRBJ1-5; D may be TRBD1 (5 bases). Material for sequencing was blood, either unsorted or a sorted T cell fraction (not recorded which). The source is a male donor with ankylosing spondylitis. CDR3 sequence (DNA): TGTGCCAGCAGCCCAGTGACCGGGGGTCAGCCCCAGCATTTT. It codes for CASSPVTGGQPQHF.